The rows below give T cell receptor beta chains drawn from one sample of a study of cytomegalovirus exposure and HLA in healthy donors. TCRdb keeps only in-frame clones here, not all; method: immunoSEQ multiplex PCR. There are 150,000 or so clones in the sample; 81% occur only once, and approximately 1.2% lies in the top ten. The sample was PBMCs. The receptors here all came from a man aged 45 to 65 in good health and CMV-seropositive. CDR3s include the opening cysteine and the closing phenylalanine or tryptophan. The D gene is left open where the match is weak. Rows give clone size only sometimes, using once, few, many, or a class for an expanded clone.

J gene: TRBJ1-2
V gene: TRBV2
D gene: TRBD1
clone size: .
CDR3 DNA: TGTGCCAGAAGCGGGACAGGGGTTGCTGGCTACACCTTC
CDR3 protein: CARSGTGVAGYTF

J gene: TRBJ1-6
V gene: TRBV19
D gene: TRBD1
clone size: .
CDR3 DNA: TGTGCCAGTAGTAGCCGACAGGGAGGTAATTCACCCCTCCACTTT
CDR3 protein: CASSSRQGGNSPLHF

J gene: TRBJ1-6
V gene: TRBV7-9
D gene: TRBD1
clone size: .
CDR3 DNA: TGTGCCAGCAGCCCCCTGGCCGGAGACAGGGGGCAATCACCCCTCCACTTT
CDR3 protein: CASSPLAGDRGQSPLHF

J gene: TRBJ1-5
V gene: TRBV6-1
D gene: TRBD1
clone size: .
CDR3 DNA: TGTGCCAGCAGACTCGACAGGGATAGCAATCAGCCCCAGCATTTT
CDR3 protein: CASRLDRDSNQPQHF

J gene: TRBJ2-7
V gene: TRBV28
D gene: .
clone size: .
CDR3 DNA: TGTGCCAGCAGTTTAGGTCAGGGGCTCGACGAGCAGTACTTC
CDR3 protein: CASSLGQGLDEQYF

J gene: TRBJ2-3
V gene: TRBV5-1
D gene: .
clone size: .
CDR3 DNA: TGCGCCAGCAGCTTGGTAGGCACAGATACGCAGTATTTT
CDR3 protein: CASSLVGTDTQYF

J gene: TRBJ1-5
V gene: TRBV18
D gene: TRBD1
clone size: once
CDR3 DNA: TGTGCCAGCTCACTGGCAGGGGGCGGTGGTAATCAGCCCCAGCATTTT
CDR3 protein: CASSLAGGGGNQPQHF

J gene: TRBJ2-5
V gene: TRBV5-4
D gene: .
clone size: .
CDR3 DNA: TGTGCCAGCAGCCCCCTCAGGAACCAAGAGACCCAGTACTTC
CDR3 protein: CASSPLRNQETQYF

J gene: TRBJ2-1
V gene: TRBV5-1
D gene: TRBD2
clone size: .
CDR3 DNA: TGCGCCAGCAGCTCCCCTAGCGGGGGGGCCAGCTCCTACAATGAGCAGTTCTTC
CDR3 protein: CASSSPSGGASSYNEQFF

J gene: TRBJ1-1
V gene: TRBV6-1
D gene: .
clone size: .
CDR3 DNA: TGTGCCAGCAGCCGAAGGGGCACTGAAGCTTTCTTT
CDR3 protein: CASSRRGTEAFF

J gene: TRBJ2-5
V gene: TRBV5-1
D gene: TRBD2
clone size: .
CDR3 DNA: TGCGCCAGCAGCACTCTCGGGACTAGCGAAGAGACCCAGTACTTC
CDR3 protein: CASSTLGTSEETQYF

J gene: TRBJ1-2
V gene: TRBV28
D gene: .
clone size: .
CDR3 DNA: TGTGCCAGCAGTTCCCGGAACTATGGCTACACCTTC
CDR3 protein: CASSSRNYGYTF

J gene: TRBJ2-7
V gene: TRBV6-6
D gene: TRBD2
clone size: .
CDR3 DNA: TGTGCCAGCAGTGACGGGGGGGCGGGCTACGAGCAGTACTTC
CDR3 protein: CASSDGGAGYEQYF

J gene: TRBJ1-2
V gene: TRBV4-3
D gene: .
clone size: .
CDR3 DNA: TGCGCCAGCAGCCATCCCAATCGGGATGGCTACACCTTC
CDR3 protein: CASSHPNRDGYTF

J gene: TRBJ2-3
V gene: TRBV2
D gene: .
clone size: .
CDR3 DNA: TGTGCCAGCAGTGAAGCTAGTACAGATACGCAGTATTTT
CDR3 protein: CASSEASTDTQYF

J gene: TRBJ2-7
V gene: TRBV11-1
D gene: .
clone size: .
CDR3 DNA: TGTGCCAGCAGCCAGGGACTTGACTACGAGCAGTACTTC
CDR3 protein: CASSQGLDYEQYF

J gene: TRBJ2-1
V gene: TRBV9
D gene: TRBD2
clone size: .
CDR3 DNA: TGTGCCAGCAGCGGAGCGGGGGGTGCCTACAATGAGCAGTTCTTC
CDR3 protein: CASSGAGGAYNEQFF

J gene: TRBJ2-3
V gene: TRBV10-1
D gene: TRBD2
clone size: .
CDR3 DNA: TGCGCCAGCAGTCCTGGACTAGCCGCGAGCACAGATACGCAGTATTTT
CDR3 protein: CASSPGLAASTDTQYF

J gene: TRBJ2-5
V gene: TRBV27
D gene: .
clone size: .
CDR3 DNA: TGTGCCAGCAGTTCGGGGAACCTTTCCACCCGAGAGACCCAGTACTTC
CDR3 protein: CASSSGNLSTRETQYF

J gene: TRBJ2-2
V gene: TRBV19
D gene: TRBD1
clone size: .
CDR3 DNA: TGTGCCAGCCACAGGGACAGTTTGAACACCGGGGAGCTGTTTTTT
CDR3 protein: CASHRDSLNTGELFF

J gene: TRBJ1-1
V gene: TRBV4-1
D gene: .
clone size: .
CDR3 DNA: TGCGCCAGCAGCCGGGAGGCGGTGAACACTGAAGCTTTCTTT
CDR3 protein: CASSREAVNTEAFF

J gene: TRBJ2-3
V gene: TRBV6-4
D gene: TRBD2
clone size: .
CDR3 DNA: TGTGCCAGCAGTGTGCGGGAGGGCAGCTCAGATACGCAGTATTTT
CDR3 protein: CASSVREGSSDTQYF

J gene: TRBJ2-3
V gene: TRBV7-9
D gene: TRBD2
clone size: .
CDR3 DNA: TGTGCCAGCAGCCCCCGGGGGGTCAGGGAAGATACGCAGTATTTT
CDR3 protein: CASSPRGVREDTQYF

J gene: TRBJ2-7
V gene: TRBV5-1
D gene: .
clone size: .
CDR3 DNA: TGCGCCAGCAGCAGCAGGGTAGACTCCTCCCGAGAGCAGTACTTC
CDR3 protein: CASSSRVDSSREQYF

J gene: TRBJ1-2
V gene: TRBV5-1
D gene: .
clone size: .
CDR3 DNA: TGCGCCAGCAGCTTGGATAGGGAGGTGAATGGCTACACCTTC
CDR3 protein: CASSLDREVNGYTF

J gene: TRBJ2-3
V gene: TRBV9
D gene: .
clone size: .
CDR3 DNA: TGTGCCAGCAGTACGCCCCTTACAGGGAGCGATACGCAGTATTTT
CDR3 protein: CASSTPLTGSDTQYF

J gene: TRBJ2-3
V gene: TRBV7-9
D gene: TRBD2
clone size: .
CDR3 DNA: TGTGCCAGCAGACCCAATTTAGAAGCGGGAGGTGACACAGATACGCAGTATTTT
CDR3 protein: CASRPNLEAGGDTDTQYF

J gene: TRBJ2-2
V gene: TRBV2
D gene: .
clone size: .
CDR3 DNA: TGTGCCAGCAGTGACGCCGGGGAGCTGTTTTTT
CDR3 protein: CASSDAGELFF

J gene: TRBJ1-5
V gene: TRBV5-1
D gene: .
clone size: .
CDR3 DNA: TGCGCCAGCAGCCAGGGCCGCAATCAGCCCCAGCATTTT
CDR3 protein: CASSQGRNQPQHF

J gene: TRBJ2-7
V gene: TRBV11-2
D gene: TRBD1
clone size: .
CDR3 DNA: TGTGCCAGCAGCCCGGCGCCCAGGGGGTTTACCTACGAGCAGTACTTC
CDR3 protein: CASSPAPRGFTYEQYF

J gene: TRBJ2-3
V gene: TRBV6-5
D gene: TRBD2
clone size: .
CDR3 DNA: TGTGCCAGCAGTGAGCGGGGAAGCACAGATACGCAGTATTTT
CDR3 protein: CASSERGSTDTQYF

J gene: TRBJ1-2
V gene: TRBV15
D gene: TRBD1
clone size: .
CDR3 DNA: TGTGCCACCAGCCGGGACAGGGGTTATGGCTACACCTTC
CDR3 protein: CATSRDRGYGYTF

J gene: TRBJ2-7
V gene: TRBV5-4
D gene: .
clone size: .
CDR3 DNA: TGTGCCAGCAGCTTGGTTTGGGGAGACGAGCAGTACTTC
CDR3 protein: CASSLVWGDEQYF

J gene: TRBJ2-5
V gene: TRBV7-2
D gene: TRBD2
clone size: .
CDR3 DNA: TGTGCCAGCAGCTTAGTCGGGCGGGGGTCGACCCGGGAGACCCAGTACTTC
CDR3 protein: CASSLVGRGSTRETQYF

J gene: TRBJ2-7
V gene: TRBV28
D gene: TRBD1
clone size: .
CDR3 DNA: TGTGCCAGCAGTCCGGGGACAGGGGCTCCCTACGAGCAGTACTTC
CDR3 protein: CASSPGTGAPYEQYF

J gene: TRBJ2-1
V gene: TRBV30
D gene: TRBD2
clone size: .
CDR3 DNA: TGTGCCTGGAGGGCTAGCGGGCTTTCCTACAATGAGCAGTTCTTC
CDR3 protein: CAWRASGLSYNEQFF

J gene: TRBJ2-2
V gene: TRBV5-6
D gene: TRBD1
clone size: few
CDR3 DNA: TGTGCCAGCAGCTTGGAGGACAGGGGATTCGGGGAGCTGTTTTTT
CDR3 protein: CASSLEDRGFGELFF

J gene: TRBJ2-7
V gene: TRBV4-3
D gene: .
clone size: .
CDR3 DNA: TGCGCCAGCAGCCAAGAATATAACAGGGCCTACGAGCAGTACTTC
CDR3 protein: CASSQEYNRAYEQYF

J gene: TRBJ2-1
V gene: TRBV27
D gene: TRBD1
clone size: .
CDR3 DNA: TGTGCCAGCAGAACCCGGGACAGCCGACGTCGCAATGAGCAGTTCTTC
CDR3 protein: CASRTRDSRRRNEQFF

J gene: TRBJ1-1
V gene: TRBV5-1
D gene: .
clone size: .
CDR3 DNA: TGCGCCAGCAGCTCCGGGACACTCGTGAACACTGAAGCTTTCTTT
CDR3 protein: CASSSGTLVNTEAFF

J gene: TRBJ2-7
V gene: TRBV7-9
D gene: TRBD1
clone size: .
CDR3 DNA: TGTGCCAGCAGCTTCCTGACAGGGGCGGGGTACGAGCAGTACTTC
CDR3 protein: CASSFLTGAGYEQYF

J gene: TRBJ1-1
V gene: TRBV29-1
D gene: TRBD1
clone size: .
CDR3 DNA: TGCAGCGTACCCGGGACAGGGAGGGACACTGAAGCTTTCTTT
CDR3 protein: CSVPGTGRDTEAFF

J gene: TRBJ2-7
V gene: TRBV15
D gene: .
clone size: .
CDR3 DNA: TGTGCCACCAGCAGAGATTTAGGGGGAGCTCCCTCCTACGAGCAGTACTTC
CDR3 protein: CATSRDLGGAPSYEQYF

J gene: TRBJ1-3
V gene: TRBV5-4
D gene: TRBD1
clone size: .
CDR3 DNA: TGTGCCAGCAGTCCAGACAGGGGGCATCACACCATATATTTT
CDR3 protein: CASSPDRGHHTIYF

J gene: TRBJ1-3
V gene: TRBV18
D gene: .
clone size: .
CDR3 DNA: TGTGCTAGCTCTGACATAACAGGAAACACCATATATTTT
CDR3 protein: CASSDITGNTIYF